A selection of T cell receptor beta chains follows, all from one sample in a study of blood T cell repertoires in COVID-19. The assay was immunoSEQ multiplex PCR, and TCRdb's table has in-frame clones only and misses some. Of approximately 80,000 clones listed, about 87% were seen once; the top ten hold roughly 9.1%. Sequencing used peripheral blood. These receptors were taken from a human donor in a cohort sampled during active COVID-19. Each CDR3 is given with its conserved first and last residue. D genes are given only for firm matches. Clone size is shown for a subset of rows, as once, few, many or a class of expanded clone.

V gene	D gene	clone size	J gene	CDR3 DNA	CDR3 protein
TRBV6-5	-	once	TRBJ1-1	TGTGCCAGCAGCCCCCAGGGAGGGCGGTCTGAAGCTTTCTTT	CASSPQGGRSEAFF
TRBV3-1/TRBV3-2	-	-	TRBJ1-1	TGTGCCAGCACCAAAATAGGGGGGAACACTGAAGCTTTCTTT	CASTKIGGNTEAFF
TRBV6-2/TRBV6-3	-	once	TRBJ1-1	TGTGCCAGCAGCGACCCTATCAGGGCCAGGAACACTGAAGCTTTCTTT	CASSDPIRARNTEAFF
TRBV5-1	TRBD1	-	TRBJ2-3	TGCGCCAGCAGCTCGGGACAGGGGAACTCAGCAGATACGCAGTATTTT	CASSSGQGNSADTQYF
TRBV5-4	-	-	TRBJ1-1	TGTGCCAGCAGCAAGGAAGGAGTTACTGAAGCTTTCTTT	CASSKEGVTEAFF
TRBV2	TRBD2	-	TRBJ2-1	TGTGCCAGCAGTGAATTGGTTAGCGGGGGGGCCTATGAGCAGTTCTTC	CASSELVSGGAYEQFF
TRBV19	TRBD1	-	TRBJ1-5	TGTGCCAGTAGTATAAGGGACAGGAATCAGCCCCAGCATTTT	CASSIRDRNQPQHF
TRBV28	TRBD2	-	TRBJ2-1	TGTGCCAGCAGCTCCCGACTAGCGGGAGTTTATGAGCAGTTCTTC	CASSSRLAGVYEQFF
TRBV28	-	once	TRBJ2-3	TGTGCCAGCAGTCCACCCGAGGGGCGGGACGGCACAGATACGCAGTATTTT	CASSPPEGRDGTDTQYF
TRBV28	TRBD1	once	TRBJ2-7	TGTGCCAGCAGCTTACAGGGGTTCCCCTGGTACGAGCAGTACTTC	CASSLQGFPWYEQYF
TRBV5-6	TRBD1	-	TRBJ1-2	TGTGCCAGCAGCCCAGGGCCTTTCTGGACAGGGCCTAACTATGGCTACACCTTC	CASSPGPFWTGPNYGYTF
TRBV7-9	TRBD2	-	TRBJ2-3	TGTGCCAGCAGTCCCGAGCGGGAGGCGCAAGATACGCAGTATTTT	CASSPEREAQDTQYF
TRBV5-1	TRBD2	-	TRBJ2-3	TGCGCCAGCAGCTTGGGTCTAGCGGGGGGCCCAGATACGCAGTATTTT	CASSLGLAGGPDTQYF
TRBV5-5	TRBD1	-	TRBJ1-1	TGTGCCAGCAGCCTGACAGGGGCAAACACTGAAGCTTTCTTT	CASSLTGANTEAFF
TRBV9	TRBD2	-	TRBJ2-7	TGTGCCAGCAGCATTGACGGGGGGGAAGACGAGCAGTACTTC	CASSIDGGEDEQYF
TRBV2	TRBD2	few	TRBJ2-1	TGTGCCAGCAGTCCACGGGGACTAGCTCTATCTGATGAGCAGTTCTTC	CASSPRGLALSDEQFF
TRBV27	-	-	TRBJ1-1	TGTGCCAGCAGGCGAGGGACTGAAGCTTTCTTT	CASRRGTEAFF
TRBV10-3	-	-	TRBJ1-5	TGTGCCATCTCGGGGAGCAATCAGCCCCAGCATTTT	CAISGSNQPQHF
TRBV18	TRBD2	-	TRBJ2-2	TGTGCCAGCTCTCCTACTAGCGGATTGAACACCGGGGAGCTGTTTTTT	CASSPTSGLNTGELFF
TRBV7-7	-	-	TRBJ2-1	TGTGCTAGCAGCTTAGGGGGGACAGCCTCGTCCTACAATGAGCAGTTCTTC	CASSLGGTASSYNEQFF
TRBV5-1	-	-	TRBJ2-2	TGCGCCAGCAGCTCCACAGGGACGGGTACCGGGGAGCTGTTTTTT	CASSSTGTGTGELFF
TRBV30	-	-	TRBJ2-1	TGTGCCTGGAGTCAGGGGTGGGCCTACAATGAGCAGTTCTTC	CAWSQGWAYNEQFF
TRBV2	-	-	TRBJ2-7	TGTGCCAGCAGTGTAGGACAGAGAGTTTCCGAGCAGTACTTC	CASSVGQRVSEQYF
TRBV6-5	-	once	TRBJ1-1	TGTGCCAGCAGTTATTCGTTCCGGGGGATGGCTTTCTTT	CASSYSFRGMAFF
TRBV28	-	-	TRBJ2-7	TGTGCCAGCAGTCCCGACCGGGACACCGAGCAGTACTTC	CASSPDRDTEQYF
TRBV10-3	TRBD1	-	TRBJ2-1	TGTGCCATCAGTGAGGGCAGGGGGCAAATACGGGAGCAGTTCTTC	CAISEGRGQIREQFF
TRBV7-9	-	-	TRBJ2-2	TGTGCCAGCAGCCCCGGAACTAGCAGTACCGGGGAGCTGTTTTTT	CASSPGTSSTGELFF
TRBV25-1	TRBD2	-	TRBJ2-3	TGTGCCAGCAGTGCGTCTAGCGGGGTGAGCACAGATACGCAGTATTTT	CASSASSGVSTDTQYF
TRBV5-1	TRBD2	-	TRBJ2-2	TGCGCCAGCAGTGGGAGGGGTCCCGGGGAGCTGTTTTTT	CASSGRGPGELFF
TRBV7-2	-	-	TRBJ2-7	TGTGCCAGCAGCTTTGGCTGGGGCGGCTCCTACGAGCAGTACTTC	CASSFGWGGSYEQYF
TRBV19	TRBD2	-	TRBJ2-3	TGTGCCAGTAGTATATTAGCGGGGACCACCACAGATACGCAGTATTTT	CASSILAGTTTDTQYF
TRBV6-2/TRBV6-3	-	-	TRBJ2-7	TGTGCCAGCAGTTACTCGAATCGACTGTACTCCTACGAGCAGTACTTC	CASSYSNRLYSYEQYF
TRBV18	TRBD1	-	TRBJ2-2	TGTGCCAGCTCACAGGGACAGGGGGCTATCACCGGGGAGCTGTTTTTT	CASSQGQGAITGELFF
TRBV4-1	-	-	TRBJ1-2	TGCGCCAGCAGCCAAGAATATGGGGGGACGGACTATGGCTACACCTTC	CASSQEYGGTDYGYTF
TRBV30	TRBD1	-	TRBJ2-1	TGTGCCTGGACAACCGGGACAGGACTCTACAATGAGCAGTTCTTC	CAWTTGTGLYNEQFF